The 10 T cell receptor beta chains below were found in one sample sequenced in a study of blood T cell repertoires in COVID-19. Using immunoSEQ multiplex PCR, the repertoire was profiled, and TCRdb retains in-frame clones only, with some absent. The sample shows roughly 53,000 clones, 86% of them seen only once. Sequencing was carried out using peripheral blood. These receptors were taken from a man between 35 and 55 years old with active COVID-19.

The rearrangement joins TRBV11-2 to TRBJ2-1; maybe TRBD1 (5 bases). The CDR3 has 15 amino acids. The V end was cut by 5 bases, the J end by 5 bases, with 16 bases between. Looked up from germline, CDR1 is SGHAT and CDR2 is FQNNGV. The CDR3 sequence is CASSTPRGSNNEQFF. The CDR3 DNA is TGTGCCAGCAGCACACCTAGGGGTTCCAACAATGAGCAGTTCTTC.

This clone was detected a few times. As DNA, the CDR3 is TGTGCCAGCAGCTCACTAGGAGGAGCCACCGGGGAGCTGTTTTTT. Its protein is CASSSLGGATGELFF. The rearrangement links TRBV7-3 to TRBJ2-2, with D maybe TRBD2 (5 bases). Germline V gives CDR1 SGHTA, CDR2 FQGTGA. CDR3 length: 15 residues. The germline V and J ends were trimmed by 4 bases and 4 bases, with 13 bases remaining between them.

The CDR3 here is CASSPMERHTQYF. In DNA form, the CDR3 reads TGTGCCAGCTCACCAATGGAGCGCCATACGCAGTATTTT. This chain joins TRBV18 and TRBJ2-3; no definite D call. Between the trimmed V and J ends, which lost 2 bases and 7 bases, there was a span of 10 bases. Germline CDR1 KGHSH, CDR2 LQKENI. CDR3 length equals 13 residues. Full variable domain (missing parts from reference TRBV18 and TRBJ2-3): NAGVMQNPRHLVRRRGQEARLRCSPMKGHSHVYWYRQLPEEGLKFMVYLQKENIIDESGMPKERFSAEFPKEGPSILRIQQVVRGDSAAYFCASSPMERHTQYFGPGTRLTVL.

The genes are TRBV7-8 and TRBJ1-2, with TRBD1 matching 7 bases. The CDR3 is made up of 17 amino acids. V was clipped by 5 bases and J by 5 bases; unmatched bases: 17. From germline, CDR1 is SGHVS and CDR2 FQNEAQ. In DNA form, the CDR3 reads TGTGCCAGCAGCCACCCACCGCGCAGGGGGATAGGATATGGCTACACCTTC. Protein sequence: CASSHPPRRGIGYGYTF. The full variable domain, with the rest looked up from reference TRBV7-8 and TRBJ1-2, is GAGVSQSPRYKVAKRGQDVALRCDPISGHVSLFWYQQALGQGPEFLTYFQNEAQLDKSGLPSDRFFAERPEGSVSTLKIQRTQQEDSAVYLCASSHPPRRGIGYGYTFGSGTRLTVV.

The CDR3 DNA reads as TGTGCCAGCAGTTCCTCCGGGACAGGGGTTGAAAAACTGTTTTTT. It specifies CASSSSGTGVEKLFF. The chain uses TRBV28 and TRBJ1-4; 10 bases map to TRBD1. Germline V gives CDR1 MDHEN, CDR2 SYDVKM. This CDR3 spans 15 amino acids. With 4 bases clipped from V and 7 bases from J, the junction kept 6 bases outside the gene matches.

CDR3 protein: CASSEERDNEQFF. The DNA for the CDR3 is TGTGCCAGCAGTGAGGAGCGGGACAATGAGCAGTTCTTC. This chain connects TRBV2 to TRBJ2-1; the D gene is possibly TRBD2 (6 bases). CDR3 length: 13 residues. Deletions cut 3 bases from V and 5 bases from J, with 8 bases between. The V gene's germline CDR1 is SNHLY and CDR2 FYNNEI.

CDR3 bases: TGTGCCAGCACCACTAGCGGATACAATGAGCAGTTCTTC. As protein: CASTTSGYNEQFF. This chain connects TRBV27 to TRBJ2-1, with 8 bases identical to TRBD2. From germline, CDR1 is MNHEY and CDR2 SMNVEV (reference sequence). With V trimmed by 7 bases and J by 4 bases, 3 bases remained unmatched. The CDR3 spans 13 residues.

The chain carries TRBV6-6 and TRBJ1-3; D unclear. CDR1 is MNHNY and CDR2 is SVGAGI in the germline V gene (reference sequence). The ends were cut back, 0 bases at V and 8 bases at J, with 5 bases in the middle. The CDR3 extends over 12 amino acids. This chain's CDR3 is CASSYSSDTIYF. CDR3 DNA sequence: TGTGCCAGCAGTTACTCATCGGACACCATATATTTT.

The chain recombines TRBV11-1 with TRBJ2-5; TRBD2 is a possible D gene (5 bases). The V gene's germline CDR1 is SGHAT and CDR2 FQDESV (reference sequence). Trimming shortened V by 6 bases and J by 5 bases, and 13 bases separated the two germline ends. This CDR3 is built from 13 residues. The CDR3 region has the DNA TGTGCCAGCAGTCGGGATCTTACTGAGACCCAGTACTTC. This sequence encodes CASSRDLTETQYF.

Notes on this clone: Additional DNA sequences in this sample encode the identical CDR3. The V gene is TRBV7-9, the J gene TRBJ1-3, with D uncertain. Per the germline V gene, CDR1 is SEHNR and CDR2 is FQNEAQ (reference sequence). The V end lost 5 bases, the J end lost 1 base, and 3 bases lay between the germline ends. This CDR3 region has 12 residues. This CDR3 reads CASSPSGNTIYF. The CDR3 nucleotides are TGTGCCAGCAGCCCGTCTGGAAACACCATATATTTT.